Below, 18 T cell receptor beta chains from the same sample are listed, as sequenced in a study of blood T cell repertoires in COVID-19. Sequenced by immunoSEQ multiplex PCR; TCRdb stores in-frame clones only, minus some. The sample records about 110,000 clones, 80% to 90% being singletons. The specimen was peripheral blood. These receptors all stem from an elderly woman with active or convalescent COVID-19.

This chain connects TRBV19 to TRBJ2-5; TRBD2 might be the D (6 bases). Germline assignment: CDR1 LNHDA and CDR2 SQIVND (reference sequence). This CDR3 contains 13 residues. The V gene lost 7 bases and the J gene lost 1 base, with 10 bases spanning the gap. CDR3 loop: CASTTGLQETQYF. The CDR3 region has the DNA TGTGCCAGTACGACGGGACTCCAAGAGACCCAGTACTTC.

The chain carries TRBV6-2 or TRBV6-3 and TRBJ2-1, with no clear D. The CDR3 has 11 amino acids. The V and J ends lost 4 bases and 8 bases respectively, with 6 bases between them. Germline-derived CDR1 and CDR2 are MNHEY and SVGEGT. In DNA, the CDR3 is TGTGCCAGCAGTTGGCGGCATGAGCAGTTCTTC. Protein sequence: CASSWRHEQFF.

The chain joins TRBV13 to TRBJ2-1, with 8 nucleotides matching TRBD2. Germline CDR1 and CDR2: PRHDT and FYEKMQ (reference sequence). V was pared by 2 bases and J by 12 bases, with 3 bases of the junction left unmatched. The CDR3 extends over 12 amino acids. CDR3 coding DNA: TGTGCCAGCAGCTTAAAGGCGGGAGGGCAGTTCTTC. Translating it yields CASSLKAGGQFF.

V is TRBV7-9 and J is TRBJ2-3; no definite D call. V lost 2 bases and J 0 bases, leaving 9 bases between the germline ends. The CDR3 runs to 15 residues. Looked up from germline, CDR1 is SEHNR and CDR2 is FQNEAQ (reference sequence). In nucleotides, the CDR3 is TGTGCCAGCAGCTTATGGTCTACTAGCACAGATACGCAGTATTTT. This sequence encodes CASSLWSTSTDTQYF.

This clone was detected a few times. V and J are TRBV6-5 and TRBJ1-1; possible D gene TRBD1, 6 bases. Trimming removed 1 base at V and 4 bases at J, with 13 bases between. The CDR3 extends over 15 amino acids. Looked up from germline, CDR1 is MNHEY and CDR2 is SVGAGI. The CDR3 region has the DNA TGTGCCAGCAGTTACTACCTAACAGGGATCACTGAAGCTTTCTTT. Amino acid sequence: CASSYYLTGITEAFF.

Points on this clone: The junction does not match germline at one end; this may be a read error. The chain couples TRBV7-7 to TRBJ1-1, with 9 bases fitting TRBD1. Germline V CDR1 and CDR2: SSHAT, FNYEAQ (reference sequence). This CDR3 is 16 amino acids long. The CDR3 DNA reads TGTGCTAGCAGCTTAGGGACAGGGAGAGGGAACACTGAAGCTTTCTTT. Protein: CASSLGTGRGNTEAFF.

This chain links TRBV5-1 with TRBJ2-5; 10 nucleotides line up with TRBD2. This CDR3 spans 17 amino acids. The ends lost 4 bases at V and 1 base at J; junction bases unmatched: 10. CDR1 is SGHRS, CDR2 YFSETQ, per germline. The CDR3 spells CASSNGPSGSAQETQYF. As DNA, the CDR3 is TGCGCCAGCAGCAACGGACCTAGCGGGAGCGCCCAAGAGACCCAGTACTTC.

This chain uses TRBV18 with TRBJ2-3, with 9 bases identical to TRBD2. J was trimmed by 2 bases and V by 1 base; bases with no gene match: 7. From germline, CDR1 is KGHSH and CDR2 LQKENI. The CDR3 is 17 residues long. CDR3 in DNA: TGTGCCAGCTCACCACGGCTAGCGGGAACCTACACAGATACGCAGTATTTT. Protein: CASSPRLAGTYTDTQYF.

A few counts support this clone. Distinct nucleotide sequences in the sample also encode this CDR3. This chain connects TRBV7-9 to TRBJ2-7; no clear D gene. Germline assignment: CDR1 SEHNR and CDR2 FQNEAQ (reference sequence). CDR3 length: 12 residues. The V end lost 5 bases, the J end lost 3 bases, and 8 bases lay between the germline ends. Here the CDR3 DNA reads TGTGCCAGCAGCCTCACGAGCTACGAGCAGTACTTC. Translating gives CASSLTSYEQYF.

This clone was recorded only once. This rearrangement joins TRBV5-8 to TRBJ2-5; D gene unclear. The germline CDR1 and CDR2 sequences are SGHTS and YDEGEE. The CDR3 has 16 amino acids. V dropped 2 bases and J dropped 2 bases, with 16 bases sitting between them. The CDR3 DNA is TGTGCCAGCAGCTTCGGTTCGGTAGCAAAACAAGAGACCCAGTACTTC. It translates to CASSFGSVAKQETQYF.

The chain uses TRBV19 and TRBJ1-3; 9 bases are shared with TRBD1. The CDR3 spans 15 residues. J was trimmed by 2 bases and V by 10 bases; bases with no gene match: 9. Germline CDR1 and CDR2: LNHDA and SQIVND (reference sequence). In nucleotides, the CDR3 is TGTGCCACCGCCCTAGGACAGGGGCCTGGAAACACCATATATTTT. This sequence encodes CATALGQGPGNTIYF.

This sequence joins TRBV12-3 or TRBV12-4 and TRBJ1-2; D possibly corresponds to TRBD1 (6 bases). The CDR3 has 13 amino acids. With 3 bases removed from V and 7 bases from J, the gap between germline ends came to 12 bases. In DNA form, the CDR3 reads TGTGCCAGCAGTTTGCGGGGGGCCTCTGGCTACACCTTC. It encodes CASSLRGASGYTF.

This sequence joins TRBV28 and TRBJ2-7, with D maybe TRBD1 (6 bases). The CDR3 is made up of 14 amino acids. Trimming removed 8 bases at V and 2 bases at J, with 16 bases between. Germline CDR1 reads MDHEN; CDR2 reads SYDVKM. The CDR3 is CASGGFVRAYEQYF. The CDR3 nucleotides read TGTGCCAGCGGGGGCTTTGTGAGGGCCTACGAGCAGTACTTC.

This clone was recorded once. The chain uses TRBV6-4 and TRBJ2-3, with D possibly being TRBD2 (6 bases). V was clipped by 3 bases and J by 0 bases, with 7 bases between them. This CDR3 spans 14 amino acids. Germline CDR1 MRHNA, CDR2 SNTAGT. The CDR3 loop is CASSESGSTDTQYF. Here the CDR3 DNA reads TGTGCCAGCAGTGAAAGCGGGAGCACAGATACGCAGTATTTT.

This chain joins TRBV3-1 (or the pseudogene TRBV3-2) and TRBJ1-6; weak D call: TRBD1 (6 bases). Trimming stripped 4 bases from V and 7 bases from J, with 11 bases between. The length of the CDR3 is 14 residues. The V gene's germline CDR1 is LGHDT and CDR2 YNNKEL (reference sequence). CDR3 coding DNA: TGTGCCAGCAGCCCAGGACAGCGAAATTCACCCCTCCACTTT. Translating it yields CASSPGQRNSPLHF.

V usage is TRBV27 and J usage is TRBJ1-1, with D unclear. Germline CDR1 MNHEY, CDR2 SMNVEV (reference sequence). This CDR3 spans 14 amino acids. V lost 1 base to trimming and J lost 2 bases, with 8 bases between them. CDR3 nucleotides: TGTGCCAGCAGTTTATTAGAGGGAAACACTGAAGCTTTCTTT. It specifies CASSLLEGNTEAFF.

The chain carries TRBV12-3 or TRBV12-4 and TRBJ1-3, with D uncertain. V lost 4 bases to trimming and J lost 4 bases, with 8 bases between them. The CDR3 sequence is 13 residues long. The CDR3 nucleotides are TGTGCCAGCAGTTACCAGAGGGGAAACACCATATATTTT. As protein: CASSYQRGNTIYF.

The chain uses TRBV19 and TRBJ2-5; TRBD1 matches 10 bases. Per germline, CDR1 LNHDA and CDR2 SQIVND (reference sequence). The CDR3 runs to 15 residues. J lost 4 bases, V lost 3 bases, and 5 bases had no gene match. The CDR3 DNA is TGTGCCAGTAGTATCGGACAGGGGGGTAGAGAGACCCAGTACTTC. It specifies CASSIGQGGRETQYF.